This T cell receptor (beta chain) was identified in a study of a mutant IDH1 vaccine in newly diagnosed glioma. Trimming cost V 8 bases and J 4 bases; bases outside gene matches: 4. The CDR3 extends over 14 amino acids. CDR1 SEHNR and CDR2 FQNEAQ come from the germline V gene (reference sequence). This table comes from immunoSEQ multiplex PCR, and its TCRdb copy is limited to in-frame clones, with some not included. This sample yields about 98,000 clones, of which roughly 90% are seen a single time; 0.5% to 0.6% belongs to the top ten. This clone was picked up one time. Time point given: baseline, week 1 (first vaccination visit). Regarding treatment: pre-vaccination baseline after standard-of-care therapy.

This sequence originates from a woman in her forties or fifties with glioma. V is TRBV7-9 and J is TRBJ2-1; 11 nucleotides agree with TRBD2. Sequenced here: PBMCs, sampled from a glioma patient treated with radiotherapy, temozolomide or both. CDR3 nucleotide sequence: TGTGCCAGCCTTAGCGGGAGGGGATACAATGAGCAGTTCTTC. It specifies CASLSGRGYNEQFF.